The 9 T cell receptor beta chains below come from one sample, sequenced in a study of shared T cell receptors in the human thymus. Libraries were prepared by immunoSEQ multiplex PCR; TCRdb keeps only in-frame clonotypes and omits some of them. Of around 730,000 clones listed, 75% to 90% are singletons. In addition, the sample was reused for a study of human thymus T cells.

Input material: thymocytes. These receptors all come from a girl under two years old with a congenital heart defect.

V usage is TRBV29-1 and J usage is TRBJ2-7, with D maybe TRBD1 (5 bases). Germline CDR1 reads SQVTM; CDR2 reads ANQGSEA. Between the trimmed V and J ends, which lost 1 base and 2 bases, there was a span of 18 bases. CDR3 size: 16 residues. This chain's CDR3 is CSVEVPRQWGTYEQYF. DNA of the CDR3: TGCAGCGTTGAAGTCCCGCGACAGTGGGGCACCTACGAGCAGTACTTC.

The V and J genes are TRBV10-2 and TRBJ2-1; possible D gene TRBD2, 6 bases. The V gene lost 5 bases and the J gene lost 7 bases, with 21 bases spanning the gap. The CDR3 loop spans 16 amino acids. Germline loops: CDR1 WSHSY, CDR2 SAAADI. CDR3 sequence: CASSRLVGLFRNEQFF. CDR3 nucleotides: TGCGCCAGCAGTCGACTAGTTGGCTTGTTTAGGAATGAGCAGTTCTTC.

The chain links TRBV4-3 to TRBJ2-7; D is perhaps TRBD1 (5 bases). The ends were cut back, 0 bases at V and 2 bases at J, with 17 bases in the middle. The CDR3 is 17 amino acids. Germline values: CDR1 LGHNA, CDR2 YSLEER. CDR3 coding DNA: TGCGCCAGCAGCCAAGACCACGACCCCAGGGTGGCCTACGAGCAGTACTTC. This translates into CASSQDHDPRVAYEQYF.

The chain joins TRBV27 to TRBJ2-5; TRBD1 agrees at 7 bases. The J call is in doubt because the DNA end fits TRBJ2-7 better. In germline, CDR1 is MNHEY, CDR2 SMNVEV (reference sequence). This CDR3 has 13 amino acids. The CDR3 nucleotides read TGTGCCAGCAGTCCCGGACAGGCCTACGAGCAGTACTTC. This encodes CASSPGQAYEQYF.

V and J are TRBV27 and TRBJ1-1, with D unresolved. Germline CDR1 is MNHEY and CDR2 is SMNVEV (reference sequence). The CDR3 consists of 13 residues. Deletions cut 0 bases from V and 7 bases from J, with 9 bases between. This CDR3 is CASSLSSRVEAFF. The CDR3 nucleotides are TGTGCCAGCAGTTTATCGAGTAGAGTTGAAGCTTTCTTT.

The chain joins TRBV6-1 to TRBJ2-2; possibly TRBD2 for D (5 bases). Germline CDR1 MNHNS, CDR2 SASEGT. V was trimmed by 4 bases and J by 4 bases, leaving 7 bases between them. The CDR3 has 13 residues. Here the CDR3 DNA reads TGTGCCAGCAGTGTGGACTTCACCGGGGAGCTGTTTTTT. Its protein is CASSVDFTGELFF.

V gene TRBV7-9 combines with J gene TRBJ1-1, with D unclear. Between the trimmed V and J ends, which lost 5 bases and 7 bases, there was a span of 11 bases. The CDR3 loop spans 12 amino acids. CDR1 and CDR2 from the germline V gene are SEHNR and FQNEAQ (reference sequence). In DNA, the CDR3 is TGTGCCAGCAGCCCCGCGCGGGTTGAAGCTTTCTTT. Protein sequence: CASSPARVEAFF.

The chain uses TRBV18 and TRBJ1-2; D is perhaps TRBD1 (5 bases). The ends were cut back, 0 bases at V and 0 bases at J, with 14 bases in the middle. The CDR3 runs 17 residues. The germline V gene encodes CDR1 KGHSH and CDR2 LQKENI. This CDR3 is CASSPPGEGVPNYGYTF. The DNA for the CDR3 is TGTGCCAGCTCACCACCTGGGGAAGGGGTCCCTAACTATGGCTACACCTTC. Complete variable domain (other parts from reference TRBV18 and TRBJ1-2): NAGVMQNPRHLVRRRGQEARLRCSPMKGHSHVYWYRQLPEEGLKFMVYLQKENIIDESGMPKERFSAEFPKEGPSILRIQQVVRGDSAAYFCASSPPGEGVPNYGYTFGSGTRLTVV.

The chain employs TRBV2 and TRBJ1-1, with D possibly being TRBD1 (6 bases). Germline V gene lookup returns CDR1 SNHLY and CDR2 FYNNEI. CDR3 length: 14 residues. Trimming pared 6 bases from V and 5 bases from J, leaving 16 bases between. As DNA, the CDR3 is TGTGCCAGCAGGGGAGACAGGCAGGGAACTGAAGCTTTCTTT. Amino acids: CASRGDRQGTEAFF.